The source of this TCR beta chain is a study of cytotoxic CD8 clonotypes in ibrutinib-treated CLL. This CDR3 region has 11 residues. CDR1 is SEHNR, CDR2 FQNEAQ, per germline (reference sequence). The V gene lost 5 bases and the J gene lost 5 bases, with 3 bases spanning the gap. Produced via immunoSEQ multiplex PCR; TCRdb's table is partial and in-frame only. The table records around 300,000 clones, 80% of them present only once. The sequence was collected from a human donor with chronic lymphocytic leukemia. The chain joins TRBV7-9 to TRBJ2-2; D ambiguous. The sequencing used PBMCs, collected before ibrutinib treatment. CDR3 protein: CASSQTGELFF. The DNA of the CDR3 is TGTGCCAGCAGCCAAACCGGGGAGCTGTTTTTT.